Below, 27 T cell receptor beta chains from the same sample are listed, as sequenced in a study of shared clonotypes between healthy human individuals. Naive CD8 cells lacked CD45RO, underwent positive selection for CCR7 and left out terminally differentiated effector memory CD45RA+ cells. Generated by immunoSEQ multiplex PCR, the TCRdb table keeps only in-frame clones and is missing some. This sample has some 2.1 million clones, with about 93% found just once. Sequences were obtained from naive CD8+ T cells from PBMCs. All receptors derive from a man between 18 and 29 years old in good health. Some clones in this sample may be carry-over from other donors' samples.

This clone was seen just once. This chain links TRBV7-9 with TRBJ2-7, with 9 bases matching TRBD2. CDR3 length: 15 residues. The V and J ends lost 2 bases and 2 bases, in that order; junction bases with no gene match: 4. Germline V gene data show CDR1 as SEHNR and CDR2 as FQNEAQ (reference sequence). CDR3 DNA sequence: TGTGCCAGCAGCTTACTGACTAGCGGCCCCTACGAGCAGTACTTC. This translates into CASSLLTSGPYEQYF.

This chain connects TRBV7-2 to TRBJ1-2; D uncertain. CDR3 length: 13 amino acids. V was trimmed by 7 bases and J by 5 bases, leaving 14 bases between them. CDR1 is SGHTA and CDR2 is FQGNSA in the germline V gene. The CDR3 reads CASTTDPGYGYTF. DNA for the CDR3: TGTGCCAGCACCACCGATCCCGGATATGGCTACACCTTC.

The chain joins TRBV11-2 to TRBJ1-2; 8 bases align to TRBD1. In germline, CDR1 is SGHAT, CDR2 FQNNGV. The CDR3 is made up of 12 amino acids. V trimming: 4 bases; J trimming: 12 bases; junction bases outside the gene matches: 7. The chain's CDR3 is CASSSTPGGDTF. The CDR3 DNA sequence: TGTGCCAGCAGCTCCACACCAGGGGGCGACACCTTC.

This chain joins TRBV19 and TRBJ2-7, with D perhaps being TRBD1 or TRBD2 (5 bases each). The germline CDR1 and CDR2 sequences are LNHDA and SQIVND (reference sequence). CDR3 length equals 14 residues. Trimming left V 3 bases short and J 6 bases short, with 15 bases between. CDR3 in amino acids: CASSIGASLAEQYF. In nucleotides, the CDR3 is TGTGCCAGTAGTATCGGGGCCAGCCTCGCCGAGCAGTACTTC. Combining the CDR3 with reference TRBV19 and TRBJ2-7 gives the whole variable domain DGGITQSPKYLFRKEGQNVTLSCEQNLNHDAMYWYRQDPGQGLRLIYYSQIVNDFQKGDIAEGYSVSREKKESFPLTVTSAQKNPTAFYLCASSIGASLAEQYFGPGTRLTVT.

The chain joins TRBV10-2 to TRBJ2-5; TRBD1 aligns across 7 bases. The V and J ends lost 6 bases and 5 bases, in that order; junction bases with no gene match: 6. The CDR3 is 13 residues long. Germline CDR1 reads WSHSY; CDR2 reads SAAADI. The CDR3 loop reads CASRDQGVETQYF. CDR3 nucleotide sequence: TGCGCCAGCAGGGACCAGGGGGTGGAGACCCAGTACTTC.

This chain links TRBV7-6 with TRBJ2-1; D gene ambiguous. V dropped 1 base and J dropped 4 bases, with 14 bases sitting between them. In germline, CDR1 is SGHVS, CDR2 FNYEAQ. This CDR3 has 16 amino acids. The CDR3 loop is CASSLEVRPAYNEQFF. The CDR3 nucleotides are TGTGCCAGCAGCTTAGAGGTCCGGCCCGCTTACAATGAGCAGTTCTTC.

The chain employs TRBV7-7 and TRBJ2-2; possible D gene TRBD1, 5 bases. CDR1 is SSHAT, CDR2 FNYEAQ, per germline (reference sequence). V was clipped by 1 base and J by 3 bases, with 12 bases between them. This CDR3 comprises 16 residues. This CDR3 reads CASSLGRAEDTGELFF. The DNA for the CDR3 is TGTGCCAGCAGCTTAGGCAGGGCTGAGGACACCGGGGAGCTGTTTTTT.

This chain connects TRBV28 to TRBJ2-3; the match to TRBD2 covers 7 bases. There are 17 residues in the CDR3. Per germline, CDR1 MDHEN and CDR2 SYDVKM. Unmatched junction bases numbered 11, after V lost 5 bases and J lost 0 bases. CDR3 region: CASSRGLLASSTDTQYF. The CDR3 coding sequence is TGTGCCAGCAGTCGAGGACTACTAGCGTCTAGCACAGATACGCAGTATTTT.

The CDR3 is CASSDRSYNQPQHF. In nucleotides, the CDR3 is TGTGCCAGCTCAGACCGTAGCTACAATCAGCCCCAGCATTTT. This chain uses TRBV28 with TRBJ1-5; no clear D. The germline CDR1 and CDR2 sequences are MDHEN and SYDVKM. The CDR3 sequence is 14 residues long. Trimming removed 8 bases at V and 3 bases at J, with 14 bases between.

This chain joins TRBV4-1 and TRBJ2-1, with D possibly TRBD2 on 7 matching bases. Per germline, CDR1 MGHRA and CDR2 YSYEKL. Trimming pared 4 bases from V and 4 bases from J, leaving 20 bases between. The CDR3 is made up of 17 amino acids. The CDR3 bases are TGCGCCAGCAGCCCCTTGCGGGGGACAAGTATATACAATGAGCAGTTCTTC. It is translated as CASSPLRGTSIYNEQFF.

This chain uses TRBV27 with TRBJ2-1, with 9 bases matching TRBD2. Germline CDR1 and CDR2: MNHEY and SMNVEV (reference sequence). J gave up 6 bases and V 2 bases, and 5 bases lay outside the gene matches. CDR3 length equals 15 residues. The CDR3 is CASSLGLAGRNEQFF. CDR3 coding DNA: TGTGCCAGCAGTTTAGGGCTAGCGGGACGCAATGAGCAGTTCTTC.

This chain uses TRBV2 with TRBJ2-1, with 10 bases fitting TRBD2. The CDR3 covers 14 residues. J lost 8 bases, V lost 10 bases, and 11 bases had no gene match. CDR1 is SNHLY, CDR2 FYNNEI, per germline. CDR3 amino acids: CANPSAGGPDEQFF. The CDR3 DNA sequence: TGTGCCAACCCATCAGCGGGAGGGCCTGATGAGCAGTTCTTC.

The chain has TRBV15 and TRBJ2-3; possible D gene TRBD2, 5 bases. The V gene lost 0 bases and the J gene lost 2 bases, with 12 bases spanning the gap. CDR3 length: 16 amino acids. Germline V gene data show CDR1 as LNHNV and CDR2 as YYDKDF (reference sequence). The CDR3 DNA reads TGTGCCACCAGCAGAGAGTTAGGGAGAATCACAGATACGCAGTATTTT. Translating it yields CATSRELGRITDTQYF.

This clone is a singleton in its sample. The V gene is TRBV7-3, the J gene TRBJ2-1, with D uncertain. Germline V gives CDR1 SGHTA, CDR2 FQGTGA. The CDR3 contains 15 residues. Trimming took 0 bases from V and 0 from J, leaving 6 bases between them. CDR3 DNA: TGTGCCAGCAGCTTAACAGTAAGCTCCTACAATGAGCAGTTCTTC. Encoded protein: CASSLTVSSYNEQFF.

The J gene is TRBJ2-7, the V gene TRBV7-8, with unresolved D. Trimming took off 3 bases at V and 0 bases at J, with 6 bases between the two ends. CDR1 and CDR2 (germline): SGHVS, FQNEAQ. The CDR3 covers 13 residues. CDR3 in amino acids: CASSFHSSYEQYF. The CDR3 DNA follows: TGTGCCAGCAGCTTTCACAGCTCCTACGAGCAGTACTTC.

As for this clone: Other DNA sequences within the sample encode an identical CDR3. The rearrangement uses TRBV19 and TRBJ2-1, with D unclear. Trimming took 3 bases from V and 4 from J, leaving 7 bases between them. CDR3 length: 13 residues. In germline, CDR1 is LNHDA, CDR2 SQIVND (reference sequence). Here the CDR3 reads CASSIQGYNEQFF. DNA for the CDR3: TGTGCCAGTAGTATTCAAGGGTACAATGAGCAGTTCTTC. The entire variable domain, with the rest obtained from reference TRBV19 and TRBJ2-1, is as follows: DGGITQSPKYLFRKEGQNVTLSCEQNLNHDAMYWYRQDPGQGLRLIYYSQIVNDFQKGDIAEGYSVSREKKESFPLTVTSAQKNPTAFYLCASSIQGYNEQFFGPGTRLTVL.

V gene TRBV11-2 combines with J gene TRBJ2-7; TRBD1 matches at 11 bases. CDR1 and CDR2 (germline): SGHAT, FQNNGV. The CDR3 length is 15 residues. J gave up 4 bases and V 5 bases, and 7 bases lay outside the gene matches. The chain's CDR3 is CASSAYGQGAYEQYF. The DNA of the CDR3 is TGTGCCAGCAGCGCCTACGGACAGGGGGCGTACGAGCAGTACTTC.

The chain links TRBV28 to TRBJ2-1; 10 positions agree with TRBD2. Germline assignment: CDR1 MDHEN and CDR2 SYDVKM. This CDR3 has 15 residues. Losses at the gene ends were 5 bases for V and 6 bases for J; bases not matched to a gene: 7. The CDR3 region has the DNA TGTGCCAGCAGTCTAACTGCTAGCGGGAGCAATGAGCAGTTCTTC. This gives the protein CASSLTASGSNEQFF.

The rearrangement links TRBV28 to TRBJ2-1; D call uncertain. This CDR3 comprises 14 residues. Deletions cut 5 bases from V and 2 bases from J, with 10 bases between. Looked up from germline, CDR1 is MDHEN and CDR2 is SYDVKM. The CDR3 here is CASSHRRTYNEQFF. The CDR3 nucleotides are TGTGCCAGCAGTCACCGGAGAACCTACAATGAGCAGTTCTTC.

This sequence joins TRBV9 and TRBJ1-4, with D tentatively TRBD1 (6 bases). Trimming pared 0 bases from V and 8 bases from J, leaving 11 bases between. The CDR3 totals 14 residues. CDR1 is SGDLS and CDR2 is YYNGEE in the germline V gene. This CDR3 is CASSVGGQGEKLFF. The CDR3 region has the DNA TGTGCCAGCAGCGTAGGAGGGCAGGGGGAAAAACTGTTTTTT.

The chain has TRBV16 and TRBJ2-4; D gene uncertain. This CDR3 is built from 16 residues. Germline-derived CDR1 and CDR2 are KGHSY and FQNENV. V was shortened by 0 bases and J by 0 bases, with 9 bases between the two germline ends. CDR3 residues: CASSQSDYLAKNIQYF. For the CDR3, the DNA is TGTGCCAGCAGCCAATCGGATTACCTAGCCAAAAACATTCAGTACTTC.

V gene TRBV6-1 combines with J gene TRBJ2-1; D might be TRBD2 (6 bases). This CDR3 is 14 amino acids long. The V gene lost 2 bases and the J gene lost 9 bases, with 14 bases spanning the gap. Germline V gives CDR1 MNHNS, CDR2 SASEGT. The CDR3 region has the DNA TGTGCCAGCAGTGAATTTAAGAAAGCGGGTGAGCAGTTCTTC. Translating it yields CASSEFKKAGEQFF.

The genes are TRBV9 and TRBJ2-2; D gene ambiguous. The CDR3 extends over 13 amino acids. Germline CDR1 and CDR2: SGDLS and YYNGEE. V gave up 4 bases and J gave up 2 bases, with 6 bases separating them. The CDR3 DNA sequence: TGTGCCAGCAGCCCATTTAACACCGGGGAGCTGTTTTTT. Translation gives CASSPFNTGELFF.

The J gene is TRBJ2-6, the V gene TRBV11-2; D is perhaps TRBD2 (6 bases). Germline assignment: CDR1 SGHAT and CDR2 FQNNGV. The V end lost 5 bases, the J end lost 3 bases, and 23 bases lay between the germline ends. CDR3 length equals 19 residues. In nucleotides, the CDR3 is TGTGCCAGCAGCACCCGGGGACTTTCCTTTATGGATGGGGCCAACGTCCTGACTTTC. Protein: CASSTRGLSFMDGANVLTF.

Concerning this clone: Other nucleotide sequences in the sample specify the same CDR3. The chain uses TRBV7-9 and TRBJ2-5, with D uncertain. Germline CDR1 and CDR2: SEHNR and FQNEAQ (reference sequence). Trimming removed 1 base at V and 4 bases at J, with 4 bases between. There are 12 residues in the CDR3. CDR3 amino acids: CASSLGSETQYF. The CDR3 DNA reads as TGTGCCAGCAGCTTAGGATCAGAGACCCAGTACTTC.

The chain joins TRBV18 to TRBJ2-2; TRBD1 matches at 7 bases. Germline V gene data show CDR1 as KGHSH and CDR2 as LQKENI. This CDR3 has 15 amino acids. V lost 2 bases to trimming and J lost 1 base; unmatched junction nucleotides: 1. In DNA, the CDR3 is TGTGCCAGCTCACCAGGGACAGTGAACACCGGGGAGCTGTTTTTT. Translation gives CASSPGTVNTGELFF. Combining the CDR3 with reference TRBV18 and TRBJ2-2 gives the whole variable domain NAGVMQNPRHLVRRRGQEARLRCSPMKGHSHVYWYRQLPEEGLKFMVYLQKENIIDESGMPKERFSAEFPKEGPSILRIQQVVRGDSAAYFCASSPGTVNTGELFFGEGSRLTVL.

The chain is built from TRBV23-1 and TRBJ1-1; D is perhaps TRBD1 (5 bases). TRBV23-1 is reported as an ORF; its role is uncertain. The CDR3 has 15 amino acids. Trimming shortened V by 3 bases and J by 11 bases, and 22 bases separated the two germline ends. CDR3 bases: TGCGCCAGCAGTCATTTACGCGGGACTCCCGGCGGGGCTTTCTTT. It encodes CASSHLRGTPGGAFF.